Presented here are 4 T cell receptor beta chains from one specimen sequenced in a study of cytomegalovirus exposure and HLA in healthy donors. Libraries were prepared by immunoSEQ multiplex PCR; TCRdb keeps only in-frame clonotypes and omits some of them. The repertoire includes 150,000 to 200,000 clones, less than 90% of them detected once, and about a tenth sits in the top ten. Material for sequencing was PBMCs. Receptors were obtained from a young man in good health and CMV-seropositive.

The chain employs TRBV28 and TRBJ1-2; possible D gene TRBD1, 5 bases. The CDR3 extends over 14 amino acids. CDR1 MDHEN and CDR2 SYDVKM come from the germline V gene. Trimming took off 5 bases at V and 5 bases at J, with 15 bases between the two ends. CDR3 bases: TGTGCCAGCAGTGTGGGCAAGGGGCGATATGGCTACACCTTC. Protein: CASSVGKGRYGYTF.

This clone was recorded only once. The chain joins TRBV7-9 to TRBJ2-2; D unresolved. Trimming took off 5 bases at V and 3 bases at J, with 7 bases between the two ends. Germline V CDR1 and CDR2: SEHNR, FQNEAQ (reference sequence). CDR3 size: 13 residues. Here the CDR3 reads CASSHRDTGELFF. The CDR3, as DNA: TGTGCCAGCAGCCACAGAGACACCGGGGAGCTGTTTTTT.

This clone has more than one count but fewer than ten. The chain carries TRBV4-3 and TRBJ1-1, with 11 bases lining up with TRBD1. J lost 11 bases, V lost 3 bases, and 2 bases had no gene match. CDR1 and CDR2 from the germline V gene are LGHNA and YSLEER. The CDR3 loop spans 12 amino acids. CDR3 region: CASSQGQGGAFF. CDR3 DNA sequence: TGCGCCAGCAGCCAGGGACAGGGGGGGGCTTTCTTT.

This sequence joins TRBV9 and TRBJ2-5, with D possibly TRBD1 on 5 matching bases. Germline loops: CDR1 SGDLS, CDR2 YYNGEE. V was pared by 0 bases and J by 5 bases, with 14 bases between. This CDR3 is 15 amino acids long. The CDR3 sequence: CASSVASRAGETQYF. In DNA, the CDR3 is TGTGCCAGCAGCGTAGCCTCCAGGGCCGGGGAGACCCAGTACTTC.